One sample yielded the 20 T cell receptor beta chains listed below, sequenced in a study of shared clonotypes between healthy human individuals. TCRdb keeps only in-frame clones here, not all; method: immunoSEQ multiplex PCR. The table shows about 690,000 clones, with about 90% occurring only once. Sequenced sample: memory CD8+ T cells from PBMCs. Sample subset: CD45RO+ cells pooled with CCR7-negative TemRA cells. These receptors originate from a man younger than 35 in good health. Some clones in this sample may be carry-over from other donors' samples.

This chain connects TRBV4-1 to TRBJ1-4, with TRBD1 matching 8 bases. The V gene end was trimmed by 6 bases and the J gene end by 0 bases; junction bases not matched to a gene: 6. CDR3 length: 16 amino acids. The germline CDR1 and CDR2 sequences are MGHRA and YSYEKL. CDR3: CASRLDRDPTNEKLFF. CDR3 sequence (DNA): TGCGCCAGCAGATTGGACAGGGACCCAACTAATGAAAAACTGTTTTTT.

This clone was detected only a few times. This likely stems from a read error, as it lies one base from a far larger clone. Other DNA sequences in the sample encode the same CDR3. The chain couples TRBV7-9 to TRBJ2-7; unclear D gene. Per germline, CDR1 SEHNR and CDR2 FQNEAQ (reference sequence). This CDR3 comprises 12 residues. V dropped 1 base and J dropped 3 bases, with 4 bases sitting between them. CDR3: CASSLVGYEQYF. CDR3 in DNA: TGTGCCAGCAGCTTAGTAGGCTACGAGCAGTACTTC. Combining the CDR3 with reference TRBV7-9 and TRBJ2-7 gives the whole variable domain DTGVSQNPRHKITKRGQNVTFRCDPISEHNRLYWYRQTLGQGPEFLTYFQNEAQLEKSRLLSDRFSAERPKGSFSTLEIQRTEQGDSAMYLCASSLVGYEQYFGPGTRLTVT.

The gene calls are TRBV5-5 and TRBJ2-7; 11 nucleotides match TRBD2. J lost 7 bases, V lost 0 bases, and 9 bases had no gene match. CDR1 and CDR2 from the germline V gene are SGHKS and YYEKEE (reference sequence). This CDR3 is 16 amino acids long. The DNA of the CDR3 is TGTGCCAGCAGCTTGGGTGCTAGCGGGAGGCATTATGAGCAGTACTTC. Amino acids: CASSLGASGRHYEQYF.

The chain recombines TRBV7-9 with TRBJ1-1; D unclear. CDR3 length: 15 residues. Germline-derived CDR1 and CDR2 are SEHNR and FQNEAQ (reference sequence). Trimming cost V 5 bases and J 6 bases, with 19 bases left between them. This CDR3 is CASSPRELLGPEAFF. Here the CDR3 DNA reads TGTGCCAGCAGCCCACGGGAACTCCTAGGCCCTGAAGCTTTCTTT. The full variable domain, with the rest looked up from reference TRBV7-9 and TRBJ1-1, is DTGVSQNPRHKITKRGQNVTFRCDPISEHNRLYWYRQTLGQGPEFLTYFQNEAQLEKSRLLSDRFSAERPKGSFSTLEIQRTEQGDSAMYLCASSPRELLGPEAFFGQGTRLTVV.

The chain carries TRBV5-4 and TRBJ2-1; D remains ambiguous. Germline CDR1 is SGHNT and CDR2 is YYREEE (reference sequence). The length of the CDR3 is 14 residues. With 4 bases removed from V and 7 bases from J, the gap between germline ends came to 15 bases. Here the CDR3 reads CASSPAEILNEQFF. The CDR3 coding sequence is TGTGCCAGCAGCCCCGCGGAGATTTTAAATGAGCAGTTCTTC.

Remarks on this clone: The sample contains more than one DNA sequence encoding this CDR3. This sequence joins TRBV27 and TRBJ2-7, with D possibly TRBD1 on 7 matching bases. The germline V gene has CDR1 MNHEY and CDR2 SMNVEV (reference sequence). The CDR3 is made up of 11 amino acids. V lost 7 bases to trimming and J lost 4 bases, with 8 bases between them. The CDR3 bases are TGTGCCAGCACAGGGGGGTACGAGCAGTACTTC. Amino acids: CASTGGYEQYF.

The genes are TRBV5-5 and TRBJ2-7; D is ambiguous. Looked up from germline, CDR1 is SGHKS and CDR2 is YYEKEE (reference sequence). Trimming pared 2 bases from V and 3 bases from J, leaving 12 bases between. The CDR3 covers 14 residues. CDR3 bases: TGTGCCAGCAGCTTCGAAATAAGTAACTACGAGCAGTACTTC. Its protein is CASSFEISNYEQYF.

The CDR3 loop reads CASSQDLEGWGTDTQYF. The CDR3 region has the DNA TGCGCCAGCAGCCAAGATCTAGAGGGTTGGGGCACAGATACGCAGTATTTT. The rearrangement uses TRBV4-3 and TRBJ2-3; D is perhaps TRBD2 (5 bases). Germline assignment: CDR1 LGHNA and CDR2 YSLEER. This CDR3 is 17 amino acids long. Trimming removed 0 bases at V and 1 base at J, with 14 bases between.

On this clone: The same CDR3 is also encoded by other DNA sequences in this sample. The chain combines TRBV28 with TRBJ2-7; D is undetermined. The germline V and J ends were trimmed by 3 bases and 1 base, with 4 bases remaining between them. Germline CDR1 reads MDHEN; CDR2 reads SYDVKM. The CDR3 loop spans 12 amino acids. This CDR3 reads CASSLGSYEQYF. CDR3 sequence (DNA): TGTGCCAGCAGTTTGGGATCCTACGAGCAGTACTTC.

This clone has just a few counts. The V gene is TRBV25-1, the J gene TRBJ1-2; D gene uncertain. The CDR3 has 12 amino acids. In germline, CDR1 is MGHDK, CDR2 SYGVNS. Deletions cut 9 bases from V and 3 bases from J, with 11 bases between. CDR3 loop: CASMNGDYGYTF. The CDR3 bases are TGTGCCAGTATGAACGGGGACTATGGCTACACCTTC.

The chain joins TRBV28 to TRBJ2-3, with a possible D match to TRBD2 (5 bases). V lost 5 bases, J lost 6 bases, and 18 bases lay in between. The CDR3 consists of 15 residues. CDR1 is MDHEN and CDR2 is SYDVKM in the germline V gene. The CDR3 nucleotides are TGTGCCAGCAGTCATGGTTTCGGGAAAGAGGATACGCAGTATTTT. Amino acid sequence: CASSHGFGKEDTQYF.

The rearrangement links TRBV19 to TRBJ1-5, with D possibly TRBD1 on 5 matching bases. The CDR3 totals 15 residues. The V end lost 5 bases, the J end lost 0 bases, and 11 bases lay between the germline ends. CDR1 LNHDA and CDR2 SQIVND come from the germline V gene (reference sequence). CDR3 DNA sequence: TGTGCCAGTAGTCGACAGTTATATAGCAATCAGCCCCAGCATTTT. Its translation: CASSRQLYSNQPQHF.

The rearrangement uses TRBV27 and TRBJ2-1, with a possible D match to TRBD1 (6 bases). Trimming removed 7 bases at V and 7 bases at J, with 14 bases between. Germline V gene lookup returns CDR1 MNHEY and CDR2 SMNVEV (reference sequence). The CDR3 has 13 amino acids. The CDR3 protein is CASTGAYWNEQFF. As DNA, the CDR3 is TGTGCCAGCACAGGGGCCTATTGGAATGAGCAGTTCTTC.

In regard to this clone: The sample contains more than one DNA sequence encoding this CDR3. The chain combines TRBV27 with TRBJ1-1; no clear D. The CDR3 is 14 residues long. V was clipped by 3 bases and J by 1 base, with 9 bases between them. Germline values: CDR1 MNHEY, CDR2 SMNVEV (reference sequence). The CDR3 is CASSFGLGNTEAFF. The CDR3 nucleotides are TGTGCCAGCAGTTTTGGACTGGGGAACACTGAAGCTTTCTTT.

The chain links TRBV19 to TRBJ2-3; 7 bases fit TRBD2. Germline-derived CDR1 and CDR2 are LNHDA and SQIVND (reference sequence). V trimming: 3 bases; J trimming: 4 bases; junction bases outside the gene matches: 10. The CDR3 is 16 residues long. The CDR3 bases are TGTGCCAGTAGTATGTATCTAGCGGACCTGTCAGATACGCAGTATTTT. Protein: CASSMYLADLSDTQYF.

This CDR3 reads CAWRDSSYNEQFF. CDR3 DNA sequence: TGTGCCTGGAGGGACAGCTCCTACAATGAGCAGTTCTTC. The chain combines TRBV30 with TRBJ2-1, with D perhaps matching TRBD1 (6 bases). Trimming removed 3 bases from V and 0 bases from J, with 6 bases in between. The CDR3 is made up of 13 amino acids. Germline lookup yields CDR1 GTSNPN and CDR2 SVGIG (reference sequence).

The gene calls are TRBV6-5 and TRBJ2-1; 8 nucleotides agree with TRBD2. Looked up from germline, CDR1 is MNHEY and CDR2 is SVGAGI. This CDR3 has 15 amino acids. J was trimmed by 3 bases and V by 6 bases; bases with no gene match: 7. The CDR3 region is CASRPSREGYNEQFF. The CDR3 nucleotides read TGTGCCAGCAGACCTAGCCGGGAGGGCTACAATGAGCAGTTCTTC.

This clone appeared a single time. V usage is TRBV5-5 and J usage is TRBJ2-2, with D tentatively TRBD2 (6 bases). CDR3 length equals 16 residues. Germline V gene lookup returns CDR1 SGHKS and CDR2 YYEKEE (reference sequence). Between the trimmed V and J ends, which lost 4 bases and 2 bases, there was a span of 15 bases. The CDR3 here is CASSPEGLINTGELFF. The CDR3 coding sequence is TGTGCCAGCAGCCCGGAAGGACTAATTAACACCGGGGAGCTGTTTTTT.

In this sample, this clone turned up a few times. Other DNA sequences in this sample translate to the same CDR3. The V gene is TRBV6-5, the J gene TRBJ2-2, with 7 bases fitting TRBD1. V dropped 0 bases and J dropped 6; count of bases not matched to a gene: 1. Germline CDR1 and CDR2: MNHEY and SVGAGI. This CDR3 is built from 14 residues. CDR3 sequence (DNA): TGTGCCAGCAGTTACTCAAGGGGGCCCGGGGAGCTGTTTTTT. It yields the protein CASSYSRGPGELFF.

V gene TRBV7-9 combines with J gene TRBJ1-1; D possibly corresponds to TRBD1 (5 bases). With 2 bases removed from V and 3 bases from J, the gap between germline ends came to 13 bases. The CDR3 loop spans 15 amino acids. Germline V gene sequence: CDR1 SEHNR, CDR2 FQNEAQ (reference sequence). For the CDR3, the DNA is TGTGCCAGCAGCTTAAATCAGGGTGAAGACACTGAAGCTTTCTTT. The encoded protein is CASSLNQGEDTEAFF.